This is a list of T cell receptor beta chains from one sample in a study of blood T cell repertoires in COVID-19. The data were produced by immunoSEQ multiplex PCR, yet TCRdb's version contains in-frame clones alone and is incomplete. The sample holds some 200,000 clones, around 80% seen once. The sample consisted of peripheral blood. These receptors all stem from a woman of 80 years or more with acute or convalescent COVID-19. Both conserved end residues are part of each CDR3. Fields, in order: D gene, J gene, V gene, CDR3 DNA, CDR3 protein. The D gene is left open where the match is weak.

.	TRBJ1-2	TRBV18	TGTGCCAGCTCCAATTCGGGGGACGTCTATGGCTACACCTTC	CASSNSGDVYGYTF
.	TRBJ2-7	TRBV24-1	TGTGCCACCAGTGATTTTGGCGAGGGCCGGTACGAGCAGTACTTC	CATSDFGEGRYEQYF
TRBD1	TRBJ2-7	TRBV5-5	TGTGCCAGCAGCCCGATAAGAGGCAGGGGGTCCTACGAGCAGTACTTC	CASSPIRGRGSYEQYF
TRBD2	TRBJ2-1	TRBV9	TGTGCCAGCAGCGAACTAGCGGGGGCCAACAATGAGCAGTTCTTC	CASSELAGANNEQFF
TRBD1	TRBJ1-6	TRBV5-6	TGTGCCAGCAGCCCCAGGGGGACAGGGGGCCATTCACCCCTCCACTTT	CASSPRGTGGHSPLHF
TRBD1	TRBJ1-2	TRBV18	TGTGCCAGCTCACCTAGCCAGGGGGCTAACTATGGCTACACCTTC	CASSPSQGANYGYTF
.	TRBJ1-3	TRBV7-7	TGTGCTAGCAGTCTAGGTCCAGGCGGGTCTGGAAACACCATATATTTT	CASSLGPGGSGNTIYF
TRBD2	TRBJ2-3	TRBV5-6	TGTGCCAGCAGCTTGGAAGAGGCTAGCGGGAGAGGAAGGGATACGCAGTATTTT	CASSLEEASGRGRDTQYF
.	TRBJ1-5	TRBV7-2	TGTGCCAGCAGCAAAGACAGTAATAGCAATCAGCCCCAGCATTTT	CASSKDSNSNQPQHF
TRBD1	TRBJ1-1	TRBV7-2	TGTGCCACACAGAGGGACAGGGGTATCGCTGAAGCTTTCTTT	CATQRDRGIAEAFF
.	TRBJ1-5	TRBV24-1	TGTGCCACCAGTGACACGGGGGGCCATCAGCCCCAGCATTTT	CATSDTGGHQPQHF
.	TRBJ1-6	TRBV5-1	TGCGCCAGCAGCTTGGAGGGACAAAATTCACCCCTCCACTTT	CASSLEGQNSPLHF
TRBD1	TRBJ2-2	TRBV10-3	TGTGCCATCAGTGAGTCTCCAGGGGGCAAGAACACCGGGGAGCTGTTTTTT	CAISESPGGKNTGELFF
.	TRBJ1-1	TRBV29-1	TGCAGCGTTGAAGGGTGGGCTGACACTGAAGCTTTCTTT	CSVEGWADTEAFF
TRBD1	TRBJ1-6	TRBV2	TGTGCCAGCAGTGAAAGAACAGGGGGCGCCGGTAATTCACCCCTCCACTTT	CASSERTGGAGNSPLHF
.	TRBJ2-7	TRBV21-1	TGTGCCAGCAGCAAAGTGAGGAGGGGTCGGGACTTC	CASSKVRRGRDF
.	TRBJ2-6	TRBV5-4	TGTGCCAGCAGCTTTCGCACCGGGTTCTCTGGGGCCAACGTCCTGACTTTC	CASSFRTGFSGANVLTF
.	TRBJ1-2	TRBV14	TGTGCCAGCAGCCAAGCTGTACAGGCGGTGAGCTACACCTTC	CASSQAVQAVSYTF